Shown below are 21 T cell receptor beta chains from a single sample sequenced in a study of blood T cells in healthy people across ages. Together with a sample-barcoded 5' primer, a J-beta primer mix was included in a second PCR lasting about 7 to 11 cycles. TCRdb processed the 5' RACE reads anew with MiXCR; each CDR3 protein has one entry. There are over 1.5 million distinct CDR3 sequences in the sample; 40% to 55% occur only once, and roughly 2% lies in the top ten. Specimen: blood. Source of these receptors: a woman in her thirties or forties in good health.

This clonotype has more than one count but fewer than ten. The chain couples TRBV4-3 to TRBJ2-3; 10 positions match TRBD2. The V gene end was trimmed by 4 bases and the J gene end by 4 bases; junction bases not matched to a gene: 2. CDR1 and CDR2 (germline): LGHNA, YSLEER. The CDR3 has 14 residues. In nucleotides, the CDR3 is TGCGCCAGCAGCCGAGGACTAGCGGCAGATACGCAGTATTTT. Protein: CASSRGLAADTQYF.

The chain combines TRBV4-3 with TRBJ2-3; 8 nucleotides align to TRBD1. This CDR3 is 15 amino acids long. The ends lost 1 base at V and 5 bases at J; junction bases unmatched: 5. Germline lookup yields CDR1 LGHNA and CDR2 YSLEER. In DNA form, the CDR3 reads TGCGCCAGCAGCCAAGGGACCGGGACAGGAGATACGCAGTATTTT. Translation gives CASSQGTGTGDTQYF.

The chain uses TRBV6-1 and TRBJ1-2; 9 nucleotides match TRBD1. This CDR3 has 15 amino acids. The V segment lost 2 bases and the J segment 4 bases; nucleotides outside the gene matches: 5. CDR1 MNHNS and CDR2 SASEGT come from the germline V gene. The CDR3 sequence: CASSEYGDRAYGYTF. For the CDR3, the DNA is TGTGCCAGCAGTGAATATGGGGACAGGGCCTATGGCTACACCTTC.

V usage is TRBV9 and J usage is TRBJ2-7; no clear D gene. V was pared by 4 bases and J by 0 bases, with 11 bases between. Germline V gives CDR1 SGDLS, CDR2 YYNGEE. The CDR3 is made up of 14 amino acids. The CDR3 DNA follows: TGTGCCAGCAGCCCTCACCTGGTCTCCTACGAGCAGTACTTC. Translating it yields CASSPHLVSYEQYF.

V is TRBV4-1 and J is TRBJ2-5; TRBD2 matches 10 bases. Per the germline V gene, CDR1 is MGHRA and CDR2 is YSYEKL. The trim removed 0 bases at V and 2 bases at J, leaving 6 bases unmatched. The CDR3 contains 17 residues. CDR3 in DNA: TGCGCCAGCAGCCAAGAGGCGAGCGGGGGGGCACAAGAGACCCAGTACTTC. Its translation: CASSQEASGGAQETQYF.

The chain links TRBV7-2 to TRBJ2-1; TRBD1 is a possible D gene (6 bases). V was cut by 3 bases and J by 4 bases, with 13 bases left in between. This CDR3 region has 15 residues. CDR1 and CDR2 from the germline V gene are SGHTA and FQGNSA. CDR3 nucleotide sequence: TGTGCCAGCAGCTTTGATACAGGGCCTTACAATGAGCAGTTCTTC. Residues: CASSFDTGPYNEQFF. The full variable domain, rest sourced from reference TRBV7-2 and TRBJ2-1, is GAGVSQSPSNKVTEKGKDVELRCDPISGHTALYWYRQSLGQGLEFLIYFQGNSAPDKSGLPSDRFSAERTGGSVSTLTIQRTQQEDSAVYLCASSFDTGPYNEQFFGPGTRLTVL.

The chain is built from TRBV12-5 and TRBJ1-5; D is ambiguous. The CDR3 has 17 residues. V was cut by 0 bases and J by 0 bases, with 12 bases left in between. The V gene's germline CDR1 is LGHNT and CDR2 FRNRAP. The DNA of the CDR3 is TGTGCTAGTGGTTTGGTAAACGGCAGAGATAGCAATCAGCCCCAGCATTTT. As protein: CASGLVNGRDSNQPQHF.

The gene calls are TRBV28 and TRBJ2-5, with TRBD2 identical over 12 bases. V trimming: 5 bases; J trimming: 5 bases; junction bases outside the gene matches: 6. Germline V gene sequence: CDR1 MDHEN, CDR2 SYDVKM. The CDR3 runs 15 residues. DNA for the CDR3: TGTGCCAGCAGTCTACTAGCGGGGGGCAGTGAGACCCAGTACTTC. Translating it yields CASSLLAGGSETQYF.

In its sample, this clonotype was seen a few times. The rearrangement links TRBV6-4 to TRBJ2-1; 10 nucleotides match TRBD1. The CDR3 contains 16 residues. Germline values: CDR1 MRHNA, CDR2 SNTAGT. V lost 3 bases to trimming and J lost 7 bases; unmatched junction nucleotides: 9. The CDR3 coding sequence is TGTGCCAGCAGTGAGATGGGGGACAGGGGTGTTAATGAGCAGTTCTTC. Translated, it gives CASSEMGDRGVNEQFF.

For the CDR3, the DNA is TGTGCCAGCAGTTTAATGGTCGGCGGGGGGCCTAATTACAATGAGCAGTTCTTC. Encoded protein: CASSLMVGGGPNYNEQFF. This chain connects TRBV12-3 or TRBV12-4 to TRBJ2-1; 8 nucleotides align to TRBD2. The CDR3 loop spans 18 amino acids. Losses at the gene ends were 2 bases for V and 4 bases for J; bases not matched to a gene: 13.

The chain links TRBV12-3 or TRBV12-4 to TRBJ1-2; 8 nucleotides agree with TRBD1. This CDR3 spans 13 amino acids. V lost 8 bases and J lost 6; bases outside the gene matches: 8. The CDR3 reads CASHGQGSDGYTF. In nucleotides, the CDR3 is TGTGCCAGCCACGGACAGGGAAGCGATGGCTACACCTTC.

Points on this clonotype: It may be a read error: a sequence one base away is much more abundant. The gene calls are TRBV12-3 or TRBV12-4 and TRBJ2-7, with 9 nucleotides matching TRBD2. The CDR3 totals 14 residues. V trimming: 6 bases; J trimming: 10 bases; junction bases outside the gene matches: 13. Here the CDR3 DNA reads TGTGCCAGCAGAGAAACCGGGACTAGCAGTACCCAGTACTTC. This translates into CASRETGTSSTQYF.

CDR3: CASSQVPGSEKLFF. Written as DNA, the CDR3 is TGCGCCAGCAGCCAGGTTCCGGGGAGCGAAAAACTGTTTTTT. V and J are TRBV4-3 and TRBJ1-4; D gene ambiguous. This CDR3 region has 14 residues. Germline CDR1 LGHNA, CDR2 YSLEER. The V gene lost 3 bases and the J gene lost 8 bases, with 13 bases spanning the gap.

About this clonotype itself: A much larger clone lies one base from this, so it may be a read error. V gene TRBV5-6 combines with J gene TRBJ2-1, with TRBD1 matching 7 bases. This CDR3 is built from 16 residues. CDR1 is SGHDT, CDR2 YYEEEE, per germline. Here the CDR3 reads CAGSLVRDRKGDEQFF. The CDR3 DNA follows: TGTGCCGGCAGCTTAGTCCGGGACAGAAAAGGGGATGAGCAGTTCTTC.

This clonotype showed up just a few times. The chain carries TRBV5-1 and TRBJ2-2, with unresolved D. The germline V gene encodes CDR1 SGHRS and CDR2 YFSETQ. Trimming removed 2 bases from V and 0 bases from J, with 8 bases in between. The length of the CDR3 is 15 residues. The CDR3 here is CASSFTVANTGELFF. CDR3 DNA sequence: TGCGCCAGCAGCTTTACAGTTGCGAACACCGGGGAGCTGTTTTTT.

In this sample, this clonotype turned up a few times. The V gene is TRBV7-2, the J gene TRBJ2-5; 8 positions agree with TRBD2. The CDR3 loop spans 14 amino acids. V shed 4 bases, J shed 4 bases, and the junction held 5 bases outside the gene matches. The germline gives CDR1 SGHTA, CDR2 FQGNSA. DNA for the CDR3: TGTGCCAGCAGCTCCCTAACTAGCGGAGAGACCCAGTACTTC. Translated: CASSSLTSGETQYF.

The V gene is TRBV7-2, the J gene TRBJ2-3; D is undetermined. Germline V CDR1 and CDR2: SGHTA, FQGNSA. The CDR3 is 12 amino acids. V lost 2 bases and J 7 bases, leaving 7 bases between the germline ends. Here the CDR3 DNA reads TGTGCCAGCAGCTTAACGCCCCATACGCAGTATTTT. Residues: CASSLTPHTQYF.

The rearrangement joins TRBV6-1 to TRBJ1-2; the match to TRBD1 covers 8 bases. The CDR3 contains 15 residues. Germline V gene data show CDR1 as MNHNS and CDR2 as SASEGT. J lost 5 bases, V lost 3 bases, and 8 bases had no gene match. Written as DNA, the CDR3 is TGTGCCAGCAGTGACTCAGGGGGCAGAATATATGGCTACACCTTC. The encoded protein is CASSDSGGRIYGYTF.

The V call is TRBV20-1, the J call TRBJ2-3, with 12 bases fitting TRBD2. This CDR3 comprises 17 residues. Trimming at V came to 0 bases and at J to 4 bases, leaving 8 bases not matched to a gene. Germline loops: CDR1 DFQATT, CDR2 SNEGSKA (reference sequence). The CDR3 loop is CSARDLRTSGVPDTQYF. As DNA, the CDR3 is TGCAGTGCTAGAGATCTGAGGACTAGCGGGGTCCCAGATACGCAGTATTTT.

The chain recombines TRBV6-2 or TRBV6-3 with TRBJ2-7, with TRBD2 as a possible D gene (6 bases). The CDR3 is made up of 15 amino acids. From germline, CDR1 is MNHEY and CDR2 SVGEGT. Trimming shortened V by 6 bases and J by 3 bases, and 18 bases separated the two germline ends. In DNA form, the CDR3 reads TGTGCCAGCAGCCCCTTTCCCGGTAGCGGCTACGAGCAGTACTTC. As protein: CASSPFPGSGYEQYF.

This clonotype has a handful of counts. The chain has TRBV24-1 and TRBJ2-7; 9 nucleotides line up with TRBD1. Unmatched junction bases numbered 9, after V lost 4 bases and J lost 3 bases. This CDR3 spans 16 amino acids. From germline, CDR1 is KGHDR and CDR2 SFDVKD. The DNA for the CDR3 is TGTGCCACCAGTGACGCCGGGACAGGGACGATCTACGAGCAGTACTTC. Protein: CATSDAGTGTIYEQYF.